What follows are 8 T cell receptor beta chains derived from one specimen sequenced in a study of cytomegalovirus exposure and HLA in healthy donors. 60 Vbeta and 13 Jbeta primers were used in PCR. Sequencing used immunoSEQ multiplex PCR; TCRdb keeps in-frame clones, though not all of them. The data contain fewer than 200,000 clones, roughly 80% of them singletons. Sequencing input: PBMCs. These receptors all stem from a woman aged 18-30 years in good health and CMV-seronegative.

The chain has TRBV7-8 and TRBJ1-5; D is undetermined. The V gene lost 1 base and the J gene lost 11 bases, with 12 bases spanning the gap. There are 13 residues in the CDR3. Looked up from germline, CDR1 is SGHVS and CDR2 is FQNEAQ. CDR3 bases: TGTGCCAGCAGCTTAGTATCCGGGGTGACCCAGCATTTT. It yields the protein CASSLVSGVTQHF.

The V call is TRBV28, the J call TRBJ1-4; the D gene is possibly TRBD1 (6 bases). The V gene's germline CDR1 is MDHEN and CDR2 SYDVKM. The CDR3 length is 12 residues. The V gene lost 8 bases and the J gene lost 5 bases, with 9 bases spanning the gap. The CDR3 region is CASLGQNEKLFF. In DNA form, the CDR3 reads TGTGCCAGCCTGGGACAAAATGAAAAACTGTTTTTT.

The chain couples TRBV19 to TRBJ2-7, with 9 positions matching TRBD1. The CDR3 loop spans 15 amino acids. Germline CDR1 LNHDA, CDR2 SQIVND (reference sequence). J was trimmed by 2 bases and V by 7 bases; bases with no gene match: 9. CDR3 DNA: TGTGCCAGTAAATTCCGGGACAGGGAGGCCTACGAGCAGTACTTC. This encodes CASKFRDREAYEQYF.

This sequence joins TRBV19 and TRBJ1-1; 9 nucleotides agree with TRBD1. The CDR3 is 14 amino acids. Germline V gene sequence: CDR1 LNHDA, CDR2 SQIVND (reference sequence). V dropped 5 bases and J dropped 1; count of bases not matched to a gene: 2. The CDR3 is CASSGTGWNTEAFF. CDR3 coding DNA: TGTGCCAGTAGTGGGACAGGGTGGAACACTGAAGCTTTCTTT.

CDR3 loop: CASSFSDYTGELFF. The CDR3 bases are TGTGCCAGCAGCTTTAGCGACTACACCGGGGAGCTGTTTTTT. The rearrangement links TRBV5-4 to TRBJ2-2, with a possible D match to TRBD2 (5 bases). The CDR3 is 14 residues long. Germline CDR1 and CDR2: SGHNT and YYREEE (reference sequence). With 2 bases removed from V and 3 bases from J, the gap between germline ends came to 8 bases.

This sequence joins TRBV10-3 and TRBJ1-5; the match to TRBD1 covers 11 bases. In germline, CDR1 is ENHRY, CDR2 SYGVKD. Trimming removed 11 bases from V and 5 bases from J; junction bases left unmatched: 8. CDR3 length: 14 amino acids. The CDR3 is CASRGTGGDQPQHF. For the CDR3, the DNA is TGTGCCTCTCGTGGGACAGGGGGGGATCAGCCCCAGCATTTT.

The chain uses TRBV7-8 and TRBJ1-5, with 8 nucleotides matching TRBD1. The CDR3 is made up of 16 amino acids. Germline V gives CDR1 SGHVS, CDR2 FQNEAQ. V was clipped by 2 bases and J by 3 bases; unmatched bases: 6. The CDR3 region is CASSLRDRSINQPQHF. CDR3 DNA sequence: TGTGCCAGCAGCTTAAGGGACAGGTCGATCAATCAGCCCCAGCATTTT.

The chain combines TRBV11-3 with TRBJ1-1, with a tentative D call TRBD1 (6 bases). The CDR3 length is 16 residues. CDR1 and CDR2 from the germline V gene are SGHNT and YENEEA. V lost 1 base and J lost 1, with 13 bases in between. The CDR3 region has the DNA TGTGCCAGCAGCTTAGGAGGGGGGGGCAGGAACACTGAAGCTTTCTTT. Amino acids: CASSLGGGGRNTEAFF.